These T cell receptor beta chains were read from a single sample in a study of human T cells and chemical hapten exposure. TCRdb reanalysed the RACE reads using MiXCR and keeps one entry per CDR3 protein. The sample includes tens of thousands of distinct CDR3 sequences, about 6.6% seen only once; the top ten take 1% to 1.5%. Sequenced material: whole blood, taken in connection with sensitization to the hapten diphenylcyclopropenone (DPC). Every receptor here comes from a woman aged 30 to 39 with alopecia areata. Some clones in this sample may be carry-over from other donors' samples. Each CDR3 is given with its conserved first and last residue. Each record gives: D gene, clone size, CDR3 length, V gene, J gene, CDR3 DNA, CDR3 protein. D genes are given only for firm matches. Not every row has a clone size; where given, it reads once, few, many or a size class.

d_call: TRBD2
clone_size: few
cdr3_length: 15
v_call: TRBV11-2
j_call: TRBJ2-7
cdr3_nt: TGTGCCAGCAGCGCGACTAGCGCTAGCTCCTACGAGCAGTACTTC
cdr3_aa: CASSATSASSYEQYF

d_call: -
clone_size: -
cdr3_length: 15
v_call: TRBV2
j_call: TRBJ1-5
cdr3_nt: TGTGCCAGCGCCGAGGGTAGGACACTTAATCAGCCCCAGCATTTT
cdr3_aa: CASAEGRTLNQPQHF

d_call: -
clone_size: many
cdr3_length: 14
v_call: TRBV11-3
j_call: TRBJ2-7
cdr3_nt: TGTGCCAGCAGCTTACCGCATTCAACTGGCGAGCAGTACTTC
cdr3_aa: CASSLPHSTGEQYF

d_call: TRBD1
clone_size: -
cdr3_length: 17
v_call: TRBV20-1
j_call: TRBJ1-1
cdr3_nt: TGCAGTGCTACAAAAAACCGGGACAGGGGACCTAACACTGAAGCTTTCTTT
cdr3_aa: CSATKNRDRGPNTEAFF

d_call: TRBD1
clone_size: many
cdr3_length: 14
v_call: TRBV7-8
j_call: TRBJ2-7
cdr3_nt: TGTGCCAGCAGCTTAGAGGGGGCCCTCTACGAGCAGTACTTC
cdr3_aa: CASSLEGALYEQYF

d_call: -
clone_size: -
cdr3_length: 13
v_call: TRBV5-1
j_call: TRBJ1-1
cdr3_nt: TGCGTCTCAAGCTCATGGGAAGGCACTGAAGCTTTCTTT
cdr3_aa: CVSSSWEGTEAFF

d_call: -
clone_size: -
cdr3_length: 15
v_call: TRBV9
j_call: TRBJ2-7
cdr3_nt: TGTGCCAGCAGCGCCTATGGGGGGAACCCCTACGAGCAGTACTTC
cdr3_aa: CASSAYGGNPYEQYF

d_call: -
clone_size: -
cdr3_length: 14
v_call: TRBV19
j_call: TRBJ1-5
cdr3_nt: TGTGCCAGTAGTATTGCCGGGCTTCGGCAGCCCCAGCATTTT
cdr3_aa: CASSIAGLRQPQHF

d_call: -
clone_size: many
cdr3_length: 15
v_call: TRBV20-1
j_call: TRBJ1-1
cdr3_nt: TGCAGTGCTAGATCTCCCCAAGGGACCAACACTGAAGCTTTCTTT
cdr3_aa: CSARSPQGTNTEAFF

d_call: TRBD1
clone_size: many
cdr3_length: 14
v_call: TRBV27
j_call: TRBJ2-5
cdr3_nt: TGTGCCAGCAGTTTCAGGGGGCGGCAGGAGACCCAGTACTTC
cdr3_aa: CASSFRGRQETQYF

d_call: -
clone_size: -
cdr3_length: 14
v_call: TRBV29-1
j_call: TRBJ1-2
cdr3_nt: TGCAGCGTTGAAGATCGGACAGCGGAGGTTGGCTACACCTTC
cdr3_aa: CSVEDRTAEVGYTF

d_call: -
clone_size: few
cdr3_length: 13
v_call: TRBV30
j_call: TRBJ1-1
cdr3_nt: TGTGCCTGGGGGCGGGGAATGAACACTGAAGCTTTCTTT
cdr3_aa: CAWGRGMNTEAFF

d_call: -
clone_size: many
cdr3_length: 16
v_call: TRBV5-1
j_call: TRBJ2-1
cdr3_nt: TGCGCCAGCAGCTTGAATGTCGGATTCAGGGACAATGAGCAGTTCTTC
cdr3_aa: CASSLNVGFRDNEQFF

d_call: -
clone_size: many
cdr3_length: 15
v_call: TRBV6-5
j_call: TRBJ2-7
cdr3_nt: TGTGCCAGCAGTTCCAACCGAATCTCTTCGTACGAGCAGTACTTC
cdr3_aa: CASSSNRISSYEQYF

d_call: TRBD2
clone_size: few
cdr3_length: 16
v_call: TRBV7-6
j_call: TRBJ2-1
cdr3_nt: TGTGCCAGCAGCTCGACTAGCGGGGGGCCATACAATGAGCAGTTCTTC
cdr3_aa: CASSSTSGGPYNEQFF

d_call: TRBD1
clone_size: many
cdr3_length: 14
v_call: TRBV18
j_call: TRBJ2-4
cdr3_nt: TGTGCCAGCTCCCCCGGGACAGGCGAAAACATTCAGTACTTC
cdr3_aa: CASSPGTGENIQYF

d_call: -
clone_size: many
cdr3_length: 12
v_call: TRBV20-1
j_call: TRBJ1-1
cdr3_nt: TGCAGTGCTACCGACACGAACACTGAAGCTTTCTTT
cdr3_aa: CSATDTNTEAFF

d_call: -
clone_size: many
cdr3_length: 13
v_call: TRBV20-1
j_call: TRBJ1-1
cdr3_nt: TGCAGTGCTAGAGTGGGGGCGGACACTGAAGCTTTCTTT
cdr3_aa: CSARVGADTEAFF